This record looks at one T cell receptor (beta chain) sequence and its context. This specimen comes from a study of blood T cell repertoires in COVID-19. Study at large: PBMCs, B-cell-depleted T cells, or T cells were the source of the cDNA or gDNA that made up the material.

Clones were read by immunoSEQ multiplex PCR, and TCRdb kept only the in-frame ones, dropping some. This table holds around 300,000 clones, about 83% found once. CDR1 and CDR2 (germline): MDHEN, SYDVKM. Germline trimming cut 7 bases from V and 7 bases from J; bases unmatched to any gene: 8. The CDR3 runs to 15 residues. The material sequenced was peripheral blood. V and J are TRBV28 and TRBJ2-1; TRBD1 matches at 12 bases. This TCR was recovered from a woman between 45 and 65 years old who had recovered from COVID-19. The CDR3 bases are TGTGCCAGCACCCCTGGGACAGGGGGCAAAAATGAGCAGTTCTTC. Its protein product is CASTPGTGGKNEQFF.